This T cell receptor beta chain is drawn from a study of CD8 T cells in Susac syndrome. A quantity of about 0.5 to 1 ug RNA underwent reverse transcription using random hexamers. immunoSEQ multiplex PCR amplified TCR beta CDR3 across 54 Vbeta, 13 Jbeta. In TCRdb, the immunoSEQ multiplex PCR reads were re-called with MiXCR into one record per CDR3 protein. Counted here are about 300,000 distinct CDR3 sequences, about 82% occurring once; the ten biggest clones make up 0.21%. CDR1 is GTSNPN, CDR2 SVGIG, per germline (reference sequence). Trimming pared 5 bases from V and 2 bases from J, leaving 15 bases between. The CDR3 sequence is 14 residues long. High-throughput TCR beta sequencing covered peripheral CD8+ and CD4+ T cells.

This TCR was recovered from a human donor with multiple sclerosis. The gene calls are TRBV30 and TRBJ1-2; D unresolved. Material for sequencing was CD8+ T cells from PBMCs. The DNA for the CDR3 is TGTGCCTGGTTCGAGATATACACCAACTATGGCTACACCTTC. Encoded protein: CAWFEIYTNYGYTF.